This is a list of T cell receptor beta chains from one sample in a study of PD-L1 blockade in urothelial cancer. Libraries were prepared by immunoSEQ multiplex PCR; TCRdb keeps only in-frame clonotypes and omits some of them. The repertoire holds about 36,000 clones, with 75% to 90% as singletons. The sample in question was PBMCs, obtained around atezolizumab (anti-PD-L1) treatment. Receptors originate from a man aged 40-50 years with urothelial cancer. Both conserved end residues are part of each CDR3. A D gene is named only where the DNA matches it firmly. The listing skips clone size in some rows; elsewhere it reads once, few, many or a size class.

CDR3 protein: CASSPRAELNTEAFF
CDR3 DNA: TGTGCCAGCTCACCACGGGCAGAATTGAACACTGAAGCTTTCTTT
J gene: TRBJ1-1
clone size: .
D gene: .
V gene: TRBV18

CDR3 protein: CASSLLAYYTDTQYF
CDR3 DNA: TGTGCCAGCAGTTTACTAGCGTACTACACAGATACGCAGTATTTT
J gene: TRBJ2-3
clone size: once
D gene: .
V gene: TRBV28

CDR3 protein: CASSYGTGGGEQFF
CDR3 DNA: TGTGCCAGCAGCTATGGGACAGGGGGCGGTGAGCAGTTCTTC
J gene: TRBJ2-1
clone size: .
D gene: TRBD1
V gene: TRBV7-9

CDR3 protein: CASSLSGLSSYEQYF
CDR3 DNA: TGTGCCAGCAGCTTAAGCGGTCTGAGCTCCTACGAGCAGTACTTC
J gene: TRBJ2-7
clone size: few
D gene: .
V gene: TRBV11-2

CDR3 protein: CASTGSSYNSPLHF
CDR3 DNA: TGTGCCAGCACGGGGAGCTCCTATAATTCACCCCTCCACTTT
J gene: TRBJ1-6
clone size: .
D gene: .
V gene: TRBV6-5

CDR3 protein: CASSDRGPTYEQYF
CDR3 DNA: TGTGCCAGCAGTGATAGGGGCCCTACCTACGAGCAGTACTTC
J gene: TRBJ2-7
clone size: .
D gene: .
V gene: TRBV6-1

CDR3 protein: CSVEGALRTEAFF
CDR3 DNA: TGCAGCGTTGAGGGGGCCCTAAGGACTGAAGCTTTCTTT
J gene: TRBJ1-1
clone size: .
D gene: .
V gene: TRBV29-1

CDR3 protein: CAISSSQGNIQYF
CDR3 DNA: TGTGCCATCAGTTCCAGCCAGGGTAACATTCAGTACTTC
J gene: TRBJ2-4
clone size: .
D gene: .
V gene: TRBV10-3

CDR3 protein: CSVWGGDGGYTF
CDR3 DNA: TGCAGCGTTTGGGGGGGGGACGGCGGCTACACCTTC
J gene: TRBJ1-2
clone size: .
D gene: .
V gene: TRBV29-1

CDR3 protein: CASIPAGSSTQYF
CDR3 DNA: TGTGCCAGCATTCCAGCGGGAAGTTCTACGCAGTATTTT
J gene: TRBJ2-3
clone size: few
D gene: TRBD2
V gene: TRBV28

CDR3 protein: CASSFGGGAEAFF
CDR3 DNA: TGTGCCAGCAGCTTTGGGGGAGGGGCTGAAGCTTTCTTT
J gene: TRBJ1-1
clone size: .
D gene: .
V gene: TRBV11-3

CDR3 protein: CASSEEGGTEAFF
CDR3 DNA: TGTGCCAGCAGTGAAGAGGGCGGCACTGAAGCTTTCTTT
J gene: TRBJ1-1
clone size: .
D gene: .
V gene: TRBV6-4

CDR3 protein: CASSAPGEGREQYF
CDR3 DNA: TGTGCCAGCAGTGCCCCGGGGGAAGGTCGCGAGCAGTACTTC
J gene: TRBJ2-7
clone size: .
D gene: .
V gene: TRBV28

CDR3 protein: CASSRIALANYGYTF
CDR3 DNA: TGTGCCAGCAGCCGAATAGCCTTAGCTAACTATGGCTACACCTTC
J gene: TRBJ1-2
clone size: .
D gene: .
V gene: TRBV14

CDR3 protein: CASSPRGKRESGELFF
CDR3 DNA: TGTGCCAGCTCACCCCGCGGAAAGCGGGAATCCGGGGAGCTGTTTTTT
J gene: TRBJ2-2
clone size: .
D gene: TRBD2
V gene: TRBV18

CDR3 protein: CASSLAQGISYEQYF
CDR3 DNA: TGTGCCAGCAGCTTAGCTCAGGGGATCTCCTACGAGCAGTACTTC
J gene: TRBJ2-7
clone size: .
D gene: .
V gene: TRBV7-8

CDR3 protein: CASSSYRGGYSGNTIYF
CDR3 DNA: TGTGCCAGCAGCTCCTACAGGGGGGGTTATTCTGGAAACACCATATATTTT
J gene: TRBJ1-3
clone size: few
D gene: TRBD1
V gene: TRBV5-6

CDR3 protein: CASSLDGNTGELFF
CDR3 DNA: TGTGCCAGCAGCTTAGACGGGAACACCGGGGAGCTGTTTTTT
J gene: TRBJ2-2
clone size: .
D gene: .
V gene: TRBV7-2

CDR3 protein: CAIGTSGRGGEQFF
CDR3 DNA: TGTGCCATCGGGACTAGCGGGAGGGGAGGTGAGCAGTTCTTC
J gene: TRBJ2-1
clone size: .
D gene: TRBD2
V gene: TRBV10-3

CDR3 protein: CASSYTTNTGELFF
CDR3 DNA: TGCGCCAGCAGCTACACTACGAACACCGGGGAGCTGTTTTTT
J gene: TRBJ2-2
clone size: .
D gene: .
V gene: TRBV4-3

CDR3 protein: CASSVAGVYGYTF
CDR3 DNA: TGTGCCAGCAGCGTAGCGGGAGTGTATGGCTACACCTTC
J gene: TRBJ1-2
clone size: .
D gene: .
V gene: TRBV9

CDR3 protein: CASSSLRTDLRWDF
CDR3 DNA: TGTGCCAGCAGCTCCCTCAGGACAGACCTACGATGGGACTTC
J gene: TRBJ2-7
clone size: .
D gene: .
V gene: TRBV7-9

CDR3 protein: CASSSVPMNTEAFF
CDR3 DNA: TGTGCCAGCAGCAGCGTCCCCATGAACACTGAAGCTTTCTTT
J gene: TRBJ1-1
clone size: once
D gene: .
V gene: TRBV28

CDR3 protein: CASSVAGNTEAFF
CDR3 DNA: TGTGCCAGCAGCGTAGCAGGGAACACTGAAGCTTTCTTT
J gene: TRBJ1-1
clone size: .
D gene: .
V gene: TRBV9

CDR3 protein: CASSLWDRPTEAFF
CDR3 DNA: TGTGCCAGCAGCTTGTGGGACAGACCTACTGAAGCTTTCTTT
J gene: TRBJ1-1
clone size: .
D gene: TRBD1
V gene: TRBV5-6

CDR3 protein: CALLTGGADQPQHF
CDR3 DNA: TGTGCTTTACTGACAGGGGGAGCAGATCAGCCCCAGCATTTT
J gene: TRBJ1-5
clone size: .
D gene: TRBD1
V gene: TRBV30

CDR3 protein: CASSQGSGPSATYEQYF
CDR3 DNA: TGTGCCAGCAGCCAAGGTAGCGGGCCGTCCGCCACATACGAGCAGTACTTC
J gene: TRBJ2-7
clone size: .
D gene: TRBD2
V gene: TRBV14

CDR3 protein: CASKDYGVTGELFF
CDR3 DNA: TGTGCCAGCAAAGATTACGGGGTCACCGGGGAGCTGTTTTTT
J gene: TRBJ2-2
clone size: .
D gene: .
V gene: TRBV2